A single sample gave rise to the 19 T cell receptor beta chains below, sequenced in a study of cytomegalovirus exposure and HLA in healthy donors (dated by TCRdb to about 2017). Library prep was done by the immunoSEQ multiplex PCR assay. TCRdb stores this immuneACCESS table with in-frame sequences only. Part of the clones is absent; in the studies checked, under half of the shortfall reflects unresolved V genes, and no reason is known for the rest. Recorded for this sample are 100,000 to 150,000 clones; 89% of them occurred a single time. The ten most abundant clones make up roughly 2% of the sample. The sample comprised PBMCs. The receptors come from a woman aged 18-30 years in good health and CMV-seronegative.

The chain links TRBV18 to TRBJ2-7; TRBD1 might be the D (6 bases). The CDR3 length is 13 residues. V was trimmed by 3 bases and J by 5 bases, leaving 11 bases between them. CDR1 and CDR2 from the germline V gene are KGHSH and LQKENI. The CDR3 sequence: CASSPDSADEQYF. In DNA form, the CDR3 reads TGTGCCAGCTCACCGGACAGTGCTGACGAGCAGTACTTC.

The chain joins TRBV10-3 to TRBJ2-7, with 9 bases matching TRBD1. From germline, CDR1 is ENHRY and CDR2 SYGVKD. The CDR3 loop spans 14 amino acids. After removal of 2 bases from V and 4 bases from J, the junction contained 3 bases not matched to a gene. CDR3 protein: CAISEGQGSYEQYF. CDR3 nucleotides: TGTGCCATCAGTGAGGGACAGGGGTCGTACGAGCAGTACTTC.

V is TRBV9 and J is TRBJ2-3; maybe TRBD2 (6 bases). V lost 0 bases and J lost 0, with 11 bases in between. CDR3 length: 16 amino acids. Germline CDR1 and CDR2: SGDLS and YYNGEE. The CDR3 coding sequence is TGTGCCAGCAGCGTAGGAGTGGAGGGAAGCACAGATACGCAGTATTTT. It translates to CASSVGVEGSTDTQYF.

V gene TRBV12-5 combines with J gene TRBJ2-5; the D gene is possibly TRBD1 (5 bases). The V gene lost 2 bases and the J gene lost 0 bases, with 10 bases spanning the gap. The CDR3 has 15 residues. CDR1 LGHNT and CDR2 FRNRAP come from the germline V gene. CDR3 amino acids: CASGLLEGDQETQYF. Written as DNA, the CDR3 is TGTGCTAGTGGTTTGCTTGAAGGGGACCAAGAGACCCAGTACTTC.

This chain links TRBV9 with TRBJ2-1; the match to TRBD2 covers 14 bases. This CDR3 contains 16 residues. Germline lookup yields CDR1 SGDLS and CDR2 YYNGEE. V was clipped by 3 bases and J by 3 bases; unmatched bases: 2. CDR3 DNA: TGTGCCAGCAGCGAGGGACTAGCGGGAGTCTACAATGAGCAGTTCTTC. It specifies CASSEGLAGVYNEQFF.

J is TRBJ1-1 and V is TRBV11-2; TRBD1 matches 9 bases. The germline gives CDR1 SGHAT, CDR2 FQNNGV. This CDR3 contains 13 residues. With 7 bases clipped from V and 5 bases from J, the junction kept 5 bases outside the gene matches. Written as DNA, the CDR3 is TGTGCCAGCACCGGGACAGGGTTTACTGAAGCTTTCTTT. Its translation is CASTGTGFTEAFF.

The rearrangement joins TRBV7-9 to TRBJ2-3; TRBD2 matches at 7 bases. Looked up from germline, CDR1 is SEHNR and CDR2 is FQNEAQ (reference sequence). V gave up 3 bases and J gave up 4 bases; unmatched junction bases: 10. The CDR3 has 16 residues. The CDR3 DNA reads TGTGCCAGCAGCTTGGGGCCAGCGGGGCCCCCAGATACGCAGTATTTT. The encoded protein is CASSLGPAGPPDTQYF.

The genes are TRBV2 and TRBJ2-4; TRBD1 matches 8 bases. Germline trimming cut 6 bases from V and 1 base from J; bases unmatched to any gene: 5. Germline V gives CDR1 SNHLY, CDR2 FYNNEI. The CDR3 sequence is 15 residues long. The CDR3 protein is CASRQGGFAKNIQYF. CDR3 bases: TGTGCCAGCAGACAGGGGGGCTTCGCCAAAAACATTCAGTACTTC.

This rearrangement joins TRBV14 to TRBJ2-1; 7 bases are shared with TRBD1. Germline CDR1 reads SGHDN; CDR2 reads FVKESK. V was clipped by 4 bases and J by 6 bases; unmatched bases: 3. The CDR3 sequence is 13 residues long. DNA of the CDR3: TGTGCCAGCAGCCCTAACAGGGGCAATGAGCAGTTCTTC. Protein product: CASSPNRGNEQFF.

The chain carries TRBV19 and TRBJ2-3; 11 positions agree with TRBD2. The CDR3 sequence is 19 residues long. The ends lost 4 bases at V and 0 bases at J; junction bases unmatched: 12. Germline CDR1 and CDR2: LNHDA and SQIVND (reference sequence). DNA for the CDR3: TGTGCCAGTAGTACGCCCGGACTAGCGGGTTTCTTTAGCACAGATACGCAGTATTTT. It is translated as CASSTPGLAGFFSTDTQYF.

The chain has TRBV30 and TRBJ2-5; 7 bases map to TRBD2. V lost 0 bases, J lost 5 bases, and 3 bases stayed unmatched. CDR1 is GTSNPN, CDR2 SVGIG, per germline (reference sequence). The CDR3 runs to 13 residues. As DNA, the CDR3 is TGTGCCTGGAGTGTACTGGGGGGGGAGACCCAGTACTTC. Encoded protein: CAWSVLGGETQYF.

In DNA, the CDR3 is TGTGCCAGCAGCTTAGGGGACAAGAGCTATGGCTACACCTTC. Translating it yields CASSLGDKSYGYTF. The chain has TRBV7-6 and TRBJ1-2; tentative D call: TRBD1 (6 bases). This CDR3 region has 14 residues. V was pared by 1 base and J by 4 bases, with 10 bases between. Germline-derived CDR1 and CDR2 are SGHVS and FNYEAQ. The variable domain in full, completed from reference TRBV7-6 and TRBJ1-2, reads GAGVSQSPRYKVTKRGQDVALRCDPISGHVSLYWYRQALGQGPEFLTYFNYEAQQDKSGLPNDRFSAERPEGSISTLTIQRTEQRDSAMYRCASSLGDKSYGYTFGSGTRLTVV.

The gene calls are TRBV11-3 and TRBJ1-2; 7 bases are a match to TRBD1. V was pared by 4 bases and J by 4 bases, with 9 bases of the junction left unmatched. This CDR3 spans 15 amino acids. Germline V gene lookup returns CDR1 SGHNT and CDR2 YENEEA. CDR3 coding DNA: TGTGCCAGCAGCTACTATGGGACAGCCCGCTATGGCTACACCTTC. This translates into CASSYYGTARYGYTF.

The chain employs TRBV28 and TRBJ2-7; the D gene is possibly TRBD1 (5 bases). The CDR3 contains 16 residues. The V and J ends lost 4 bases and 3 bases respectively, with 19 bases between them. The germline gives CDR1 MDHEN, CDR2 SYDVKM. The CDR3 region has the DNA TGTGCCAGCAGTTGGGAAGCTGGACAAGCAATCTACGAGCAGTACTTC. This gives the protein CASSWEAGQAIYEQYF.

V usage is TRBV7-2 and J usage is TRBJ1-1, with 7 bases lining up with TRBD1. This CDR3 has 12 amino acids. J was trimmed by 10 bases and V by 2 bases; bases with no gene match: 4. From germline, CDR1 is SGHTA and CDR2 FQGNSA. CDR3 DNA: TGTGCCAGCAGCTTACAGGGGGACCGAGCTTTCTTT. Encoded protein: CASSLQGDRAFF.

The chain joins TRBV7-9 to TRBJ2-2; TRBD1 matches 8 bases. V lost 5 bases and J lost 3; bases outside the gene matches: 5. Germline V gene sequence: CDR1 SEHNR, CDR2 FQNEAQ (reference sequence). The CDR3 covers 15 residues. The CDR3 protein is CASSPWTGHTGELFF. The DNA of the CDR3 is TGTGCCAGCAGCCCGTGGACAGGGCACACCGGGGAGCTGTTTTTT. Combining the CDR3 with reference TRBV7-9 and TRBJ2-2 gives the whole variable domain DTGVSQNPRHKITKRGQNVTFRCDPISEHNRLYWYRQTLGQGPEFLTYFQNEAQLEKSRLLSDRFSAERPKGSFSTLEIQRTEQGDSAMYLCASSPWTGHTGELFFGEGSRLTVL.

CDR3 coding DNA: TGCGCCAGCAGCCAAGAAGCACTAGCGAGAAACAATGAGCAGTTCTTC. The encoded protein is CASSQEALARNNEQFF. J is TRBJ2-1 and V is TRBV4-1; TRBD2 agrees at 7 bases. The CDR3 runs 16 residues. Losses at the gene ends were 0 bases for V and 5 bases for J; bases not matched to a gene: 7. Germline V gene lookup returns CDR1 MGHRA and CDR2 YSYEKL.

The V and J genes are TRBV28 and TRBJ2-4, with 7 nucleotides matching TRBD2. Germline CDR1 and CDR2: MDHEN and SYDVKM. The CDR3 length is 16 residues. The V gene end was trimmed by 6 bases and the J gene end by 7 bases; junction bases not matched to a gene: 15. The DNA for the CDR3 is TGTGCCAGCAGCTTACCTACTGGCGGGAGCCTGAACATTCAGTACTTC. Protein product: CASSLPTGGSLNIQYF. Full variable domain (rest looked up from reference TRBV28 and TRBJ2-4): DVKVTQSSRYLVKRTGEKVFLECVQDMDHENMFWYRQDPGLGLRLIYFSYDVKMKEKGDIPEGYSVSREKKERFSLILESASTNQTSMYLCASSLPTGGSLNIQYFGAGTRLSVL.

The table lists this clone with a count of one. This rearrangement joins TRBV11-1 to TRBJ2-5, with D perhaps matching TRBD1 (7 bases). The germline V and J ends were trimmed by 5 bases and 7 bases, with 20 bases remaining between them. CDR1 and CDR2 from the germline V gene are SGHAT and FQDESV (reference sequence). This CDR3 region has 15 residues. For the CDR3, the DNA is TGTGCCAGCAGCCACTCTTTGGAGGGGGCCGGGACCCAGTACTTC. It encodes CASSHSLEGAGTQYF. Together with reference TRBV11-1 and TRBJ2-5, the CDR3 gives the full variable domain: EAEVAQSPRYKITEKSQAVAFWCDPISGHATLYWYRQILGQGPELLVQFQDESVVDDSQLPKDRFSAERLKGVDSTLKIQPAELGDSAMYLCASSHSLEGAGTQYFGPGTRLLVL.